This entry features one TCR beta chain sequence. CDR1 is SEHNR and CDR2 is FQNEAQ in the germline V gene (reference sequence). V was clipped by 1 base and J by 9 bases, with 14 bases between them. This CDR3 region has 14 residues. This record comes from a study of shared T cell receptors in the human thymus. Sequenced by immunoSEQ multiplex PCR; TCRdb stores in-frame clones only, minus some. The sample yields about 610,000 clones, roughly 90% seen once. The same sample was also studied in work on human thymus T cells.

The TCR comes from a boy under two years old with a congenital heart defect. The chain is built from TRBV7-9 and TRBJ2-3; D perhaps matches TRBD2 (5 bases). Specimen: thymocytes. The CDR3 region has the DNA TGTGCCAGCAGCTTAGAGGGAGCCCCCCCCACGCAGTATTTT. It specifies CASSLEGAPPTQYF.